The 31 T cell receptor beta chains listed next were all sequenced from one sample in a study of T cells in women clearing cervical HPV infection. The data were produced by immunoSEQ multiplex PCR, yet TCRdb's version contains in-frame clones alone and is incomplete. The sample's table shows 30,000 to 35,000 clones. Material: blood buffy coat. These receptors all stem from a woman between 18 and 70 years old with a cervical HPV16 infection that either progressed to CIN3+ or cleared (not recorded which).

With respect to this clone: The observed sequence ends 3 residues before the CDR3 terminus, with the missing tail filled in from the germline J gene. This sequence joins TRBV30 and TRBJ2-2, with 7 bases aligning to TRBD1. V lost 8 bases to trimming and J lost 3 bases; unmatched junction nucleotides: 3. Germline loops: CDR1 GTSNPN, CDR2 SVGIG (reference sequence). CDR3 length equals 12 residues. The CDR3 protein is CAQDRDTGELFF. Incomplete CDR3 DNA: TGTGCCCAAGACAGGGACACCGGGGAG.

Worth noting for this clone: The read halts 3 residues ahead of the CDR3 end, with the missing end drawn from the germline J gene. The chain joins TRBV12-3 or TRBV12-4 to TRBJ1-2; D not certain. There are 12 residues in the CDR3. The ends were cut back, 3 bases at V and 7 bases at J, with 9 bases in the middle. The CDR3 here is CASSFTASGYTF. CDR3 DNA (partial): TGTGCCAGCAGTTTTACAGCCTCTGGC.

A note on this clone: The sequenced fragment ends 3 residues before the CDR3 boundary, so the rest is inferred from the germline J gene. This chain links TRBV5-1 with TRBJ2-1; D remains unclear. Trimming removed 0 bases at V and 6 bases at J, with 10 bases between. The CDR3 has 14 amino acids. Germline assignment: CDR1 SGHRS and CDR2 YFSETQ. CDR3 sequence reads: CASSLGAGTNEQFF. The DNA read from the CDR3 is TGCGCCAGCAGCTTGGGGGCAGGTACCAATGAG.

Regarding this clone: The read gets to within 3 residues of the CDR3 end, and the germline J gene fills in the rest. This chain uses TRBV2 with TRBJ2-7; TRBD1 matches at 9 bases. V shed 8 bases, J shed 1 base, and the junction held 3 bases outside the gene matches. Germline values: CDR1 SNHLY, CDR2 FYNNEI. This CDR3 has 13 amino acids. The sequenced CDR3 bases are TGTGCCAGCGGGACAGGGTGGTCCTACGAG. Residues: CASGTGWSYE. From start to end, the CDR3 is CASGTGWSYEQYF.

Concerning this clone itself: The CDR3 goes on 3 residues after the read ends, and that part is filled in from the germline J gene. The V call is TRBV19, the J call TRBJ1-5; 8 bases line up with TRBD1. The junction had 6 bases not matched to a gene; V was cut back by 2 bases and J by 6 bases. From germline, CDR1 is LNHDA and CDR2 SQIVND (reference sequence). The CDR3 length is 15 residues. The covered CDR3 bases are TGTGCCAGTAGTATACGGAGGACAGGGATTCAGCCC. It encodes CASSIRRTGIQP. The entire CDR3 protein is CASSIRRTGIQPQHF.

A word on this clone: From the germline J gene comes the end of the CDR3, since the read stops 3 residues before it. The V call is TRBV14, the J call TRBJ2-5; D may be TRBD1 (6 bases). In germline, CDR1 is SGHDN, CDR2 FVKESK. The length of the CDR3 is 17 residues. V was trimmed by 3 bases and J by 1 base, leaving 18 bases between them. CDR3 DNA, as far as it was read: TGTGCCAGCAGCCATAGGGCCAACAGGGAGATCCAAGAGACC. Protein sequence: CASSHRANREIQET. Given in full, the CDR3 is CASSHRANREIQETQYF. Supplemented by reference TRBV14 and TRBJ2-5, the full variable domain reads EAGVTQFPSHSVIEKGQTVTLRCDPISGHDNLYWYRRVMGKEIKFLLHFVKESKQDESGMPNNRFLAERTGGTYSTLKVQPAELEDSGVYFCASSHRANREIQETQYFGPGTRLLVL.

A word on this clone: The CDR3 is cut off 3 residues early in the read; its end comes from the germline J gene. This chain connects TRBV2 to TRBJ2-7; D gene uncertain. Germline V gene data show CDR1 as SNHLY and CDR2 as FYNNEI. Deletions cut 6 bases from V and 1 base from J, with 7 bases between. CDR3 length: 12 residues. The DNA read from the CDR3 is TGTGCCAGCAGCGTCCAGTCCTACGAG. Translating it yields CASSVQSYE. The CDR3 reads in full as CASSVQSYEQYF.

Partial CDR3 DNA: TGTGCCAGCAGCTTAGTACGTTCAGGGAACCAGCCC. Encoded protein: CASSLVRSGNQP. The whole CDR3 sequence is CASSLVRSGNQPQHF. The chain employs TRBV7-2 and TRBJ1-5; weak D call: TRBD1 (5 bases). Sequencing ends 3 residues short of the CDR3 end; the germline J gene provides the rest. This CDR3 has 15 amino acids. The V end was cut by 1 base, the J end by 7 bases, with 14 bases between. Germline-derived CDR1 and CDR2 are SGHTA and FQGNSA.

Concerning this clone itself: The sequence runs out 3 residues before the end of the CDR3; the remainder is reconstructed from the germline J gene. The J gene is TRBJ2-2, the V gene TRBV20-1; tentative D call: TRBD2 (5 bases). CDR3 length: 14 amino acids. CDR1 is DFQATT, CDR2 SNEGSKA, per germline (reference sequence). The V end lost 0 bases, the J end lost 4 bases, and 9 bases lay between the germline ends. The sequenced CDR3 bases are TGCAGTGCTAGAGATCGGGGATCCACCGGGGAG. It is translated as CSARDRGSTGE. The entire CDR3 protein reads CSARDRGSTGELFF.

As regards this clone: With the read ending 3 residues before the CDR3 end, the germline J gene is used to fill in that end. This sequence joins TRBV7-3 and TRBJ1-2; no reliable D call. The CDR3 is 13 residues long. In germline, CDR1 is SGHTA, CDR2 FQGTGA. V lost 5 bases and J lost 4, with 11 bases in between. Here the CDR3 reads CASSRGQSYGYTF. The DNA read from the CDR3 is TGTGCCAGCAGCCGAGGGCAGAGCTATGGC.

In the case of this clone: The CDR3 is cut off 3 residues early in the read; its end comes from the germline J gene. The chain joins TRBV14 to TRBJ1-1; 7 bases line up with TRBD1. The CDR3 has 13 amino acids. With V trimmed by 6 bases and J by 3 bases, 4 bases remained unmatched. Germline lookup yields CDR1 SGHDN and CDR2 FVKESK. Partial CDR3 DNA: TGTGCCAGCAGGGGACAGCTACACACTGAA. This gives the protein CASRGQLHTE. The entire CDR3 reads CASRGQLHTEAFF.

The CDR3 loop reads CASSRGTSGSYDYTF. CDR3 bases read: TGTGCCAGTAGCCGCGGGACTAGCGGTTCCTACGAC. This chain joins TRBV19 and TRBJ1-2, with D possibly being TRBD1 (5 bases). The read is 3 residues too short to cover the CDR3 end, so that end is filled in from the germline J gene. This CDR3 spans 15 amino acids. CDR1 and CDR2 from the germline V gene are LNHDA and SQIVND (reference sequence). Complete variable domain (other parts from reference TRBV19 and TRBJ1-2): DGGITQSPKYLFRKEGQNVTLSCEQNLNHDAMYWYRQDPGQGLRLIYYSQIVNDFQKGDIAEGYSVSREKKESFPLTVTSAQKNPTAFYLCASSRGTSGSYDYTFGSGTRLTVV.

Turning to this clone: The read halts 3 residues ahead of the CDR3 end, with the missing end drawn from the germline J gene. The chain is built from TRBV6-2 or TRBV6-3 and TRBJ2-5; D might be TRBD1 (5 bases). The V end lost 6 bases, the J end lost 2 bases, and 10 bases lay between the germline ends. This CDR3 contains 13 residues. CDR1 is MNHEY and CDR2 is SVGEGT in the germline V gene. The part of the CDR3 DNA that was read is TGTGCCAGCAGATCCGACAGTCAAGAGACC. The encoded protein is CASRSDSQET. The entire CDR3 protein is CASRSDSQETQYF.

About this clone itself: The CDR3 end falls 3 residues outside the read, so it is completed with the germline J gene. The gene calls are TRBV2 and TRBJ2-1; TRBD2 matches at 13 bases. The CDR3 is made up of 16 amino acids. The germline V gene encodes CDR1 SNHLY and CDR2 FYNNEI. The V segment lost 7 bases and the J segment 5 bases; nucleotides outside the gene matches: 8. The covered CDR3 bases are TGTGCCAGCAACGGACTAGCGGGAGTAGGAGACAATGAG. Protein product: CASNGLAGVGDNE. The full CDR3 reads CASNGLAGVGDNEQFF.

A note on this clone: The read terminates 3 residues before the CDR3 end, so the remaining end is supplied by the germline J gene. The gene calls are TRBV30 and TRBJ1-2, with D perhaps TRBD1 (5 bases). The CDR3 length is 12 residues. Germline V gene data show CDR1 as GTSNPN and CDR2 as SVGIG (reference sequence). Trimming removed 6 bases from V and 5 bases from J, with 13 bases in between. This CDR3 reads CACPRGGYGYTF. The covered CDR3 bases are TGTGCCTGTCCGCGGGGGGGGTATGGC. Supplemented by reference TRBV30 and TRBJ1-2, the full variable domain reads SQTIHQWPATLVQPVGSPLSLECTVEGTSNPNLYWYRQAAGRGLQLLFYSVGIGQISSEVPQNLSASRPQDRQFILSSKKLLLSDSGFYLCACPRGGYGYTFGSGTRLTVV.

Note on this clone: The CDR3 end falls 3 residues outside the read, so it is completed with the germline J gene. This sequence joins TRBV7-9 and TRBJ1-2; the D is unclear. The CDR3 has 13 amino acids. Germline V gives CDR1 SEHNR, CDR2 FQNEAQ (reference sequence). CDR3: CASSPKGLYDYTF. CDR3 bases read: TGTGCCAGCAGCCCAAAAGGGTTGTACGAC.

To note about this clone: The CDR3 goes on 3 residues after the read ends, and that part is filled in from the germline J gene. V and J are TRBV18 and TRBJ2-3; D ambiguous. Looked up from germline, CDR1 is KGHSH and CDR2 is LQKENI. The CDR3 covers 12 residues. Partial CDR3 DNA: TGTGCCAGCTCACAGGGCAATCAGCCG. Translated: CASSQGNQP. The whole CDR3 sequence reads CASSQGNQPQYF.

Concerning this clone: The CDR3 end falls 3 residues outside the read, so it is completed with the germline J gene. The chain couples TRBV5-1 to TRBJ2-3, with 7 bases that match TRBD1. Germline CDR1 and CDR2: SGHRS and YFSETQ. The CDR3 is made up of 15 amino acids. V lost 0 bases to trimming and J lost 2 bases; unmatched junction nucleotides: 3. The sequenced part of the CDR3 DNA is TGCGCCAGCAGCTTGGGACAGGGAGTCACAGATACG. This encodes CASSLGQGVTDT. The entire CDR3 protein is CASSLGQGVTDTQYF.

Notes on this clone: The read terminates 3 residues before the CDR3 end, so the remaining end is supplied by the germline J gene. The chain carries TRBV20-1 and TRBJ2-5, with 8 bases matching TRBD2. Germline V gene lookup returns CDR1 DFQATT and CDR2 SNEGSKA (reference sequence). CDR3 length equals 16 residues. V lost 0 bases, J lost 2 bases, and 8 bases stayed unmatched. The CDR3 bases that were read are TGCAGTGCTAGAGATCCGGGGGGGAGCTTTCAAGAGACC. Translated: CSARDPGGSFQET. The CDR3 as a whole reads CSARDPGGSFQETQYF.

With respect to this clone: The CDR3 goes on 3 residues after the read ends, and that part is filled in from the germline J gene. The gene calls are TRBV5-6 and TRBJ2-1, with 12 positions matching TRBD2. Germline CDR1 reads SGHDT; CDR2 reads YYEEEE. There are 15 residues in the CDR3. J lost 6 bases, V lost 4 bases, and 5 bases had no gene match. CDR3 bases read: TGTGCCAGCAGCCCGCCGACTAGCGGGAGCAATGAG. Translated, it gives CASSPPTSGSNE. The CDR3, in full, reads CASSPPTSGSNEQFF.

Regarding this clone: The missing CDR3 end, 3 residues past where the read stops, is filled in from the germline J gene. The chain combines TRBV6-1 with TRBJ1-6; tentatively, D is TRBD1 (6 bases). The ends were cut back, 1 base at V and 5 bases at J, with 15 bases in the middle. Germline V gene sequence: CDR1 MNHNS, CDR2 SASEGT. The CDR3 is 17 amino acids. The sequenced CDR3 bases are TGTGCCAGCAGTGAAGAGCGGACAGTCCTTGATAATTCACCC. Translated: CASSEERTVLDNSP. The complete CDR3 reads CASSEERTVLDNSPLHF.

A word on this clone: The sequenced fragment ends 3 residues before the CDR3 boundary, so the rest is inferred from the germline J gene. This chain uses TRBV2 with TRBJ2-1, with 11 bases aligning to TRBD1. This CDR3 has 15 residues. Germline CDR1 is SNHLY and CDR2 is FYNNEI. Trimming cost V 4 bases and J 4 bases; bases outside gene matches: 3. The sequenced part of the CDR3 DNA is TGTGCCAGCAGTGCGGACAGGGGGCATTACAATGAG. It is translated as CASSADRGHYNE. The full CDR3 protein is CASSADRGHYNEQFF.

About this clone: The observed sequence ends 3 residues before the CDR3 terminus, with the missing tail filled in from the germline J gene. The chain couples TRBV29-1 to TRBJ1-5, with D maybe TRBD1 (6 bases). V lost 4 bases and J lost 0, with 10 bases in between. The V gene's germline CDR1 is SQVTM and CDR2 ANQGSEA. The CDR3 runs 14 residues. The DNA read from the CDR3 is TGCAGCGTTGCCAGGGGCGATAGCAATCAGCCC. This encodes CSVARGDSNQP. The whole CDR3 sequence reads CSVARGDSNQPQHF.

Concerning this clone itself: The read ends 3 residues shy of where the CDR3 ends; the end is completed using the germline J gene. The chain is built from TRBV7-2 and TRBJ2-1, with TRBD1 as a possible D gene (6 bases). The CDR3 runs to 14 residues. Trimming removed 1 base from V and 8 bases from J, with 12 bases in between. CDR1 and CDR2 from the germline V gene are SGHTA and FQGNSA. Partial CDR3 DNA: TGTGCCAGCAGCTTAGACCCACAGGGTGATGAG. Translating gives CASSLDPQGDE. The CDR3, in full, reads CASSLDPQGDEQFF.

For this clone: The sequenced fragment ends 3 residues before the CDR3 boundary, so the rest is inferred from the germline J gene. The rearrangement uses TRBV5-1 and TRBJ2-3; 7 nucleotides agree with TRBD1. Germline CDR1 SGHRS, CDR2 YFSETQ. The length of the CDR3 is 15 residues. Trimming took 0 bases from V and 5 from J; bases not matched to a gene: 6. CDR3 DNA (partial): TGCGCCAGCAGCTTGGGAGGGGGCCTGGGAGATACG. It specifies CASSLGGGLGDT. The whole CDR3 is CASSLGGGLGDTQYF.

Notes on this clone: The read comes to an end 3 residues before the CDR3 does, leaving the germline J gene to fill in the end. This chain connects TRBV5-1 to TRBJ1-1; D remains ambiguous. The V end lost 6 bases, the J end lost 1 base, and 4 bases lay between the germline ends. This CDR3 has 11 residues. Germline CDR1 is SGHRS and CDR2 is YFSETQ. The covered CDR3 bases are TGCGCCAGCACAGAGAACACTGAA. Amino acids: CASTENTE. The whole CDR3 protein is CASTENTEAFF.

Regarding this clone: The CDR3 end falls 3 residues outside the read, so it is completed with the germline J gene. The V and J genes are TRBV5-1 and TRBJ1-2; 9 bases align to TRBD1. Trimming removed 0 bases from V and 5 bases from J; junction bases left unmatched: 8. The CDR3 sequence is 16 residues long. The germline CDR1 and CDR2 sequences are SGHRS and YFSETQ. The sequenced CDR3 bases are TGCGCCAGCAGCTTGGGGGGAACCGGGACAGGGTATGGC. Its translation: CASSLGGTGTGYG. The full-length CDR3 reads as CASSLGGTGTGYGYTF.

Concerning this clone itself: The read terminates 3 residues before the CDR3 end, so the remaining end is supplied by the germline J gene. V and J are TRBV10-3 and TRBJ1-2; a weak D match, TRBD1 (5 bases). This CDR3 contains 15 residues. Germline V gene data show CDR1 as ENHRY and CDR2 as SYGVKD. CDR3 residues: CAISEELGLAGDYTF. CDR3 DNA, as far as it was read: TGTGCCATCAGTGAGGAACTGGGACTAGCGGGCGAC.

The CDR3 loop is CASSWTSGSDEQFF. The sequenced CDR3 bases are TGTGCCAGCAGCTGGACTAGCGGGAGCGATGAG. This chain joins TRBV7-2 and TRBJ2-1; 13 bases align to TRBD2. The read terminates 3 residues before the CDR3 end, so the remaining end is supplied by the germline J gene. This CDR3 is built from 14 residues. In germline, CDR1 is SGHTA, CDR2 FQGNSA. V was pared by 4 bases and J by 8 bases, with 2 bases of the junction left unmatched.

As regards this clone: Read sequence stops 3 residues before the CDR3 end, and the germline J gene provides the missing end. The chain uses TRBV7-6 and TRBJ2-1; 12 positions match TRBD2. CDR3 length equals 16 residues. V lost 3 bases and J lost 7; bases outside the gene matches: 7. CDR1 is SGHVS, CDR2 FNYEAQ, per germline. The covered CDR3 bases are TGTGCCAGCAGCTTGGCAGTACTAGCGGGGGGTAATGAG. It yields the protein CASSLAVLAGGNE. In full, the CDR3 is CASSLAVLAGGNEQFF. The complete variable domain, with remaining parts taken from reference TRBV7-6 and TRBJ2-1, reads GAGVSQSPRYKVTKRGQDVALRCDPISGHVSLYWYRQALGQGPEFLTYFNYEAQQDKSGLPNDRFSAERPEGSISTLTIQRTEQRDSAMYRCASSLAVLAGGNEQFFGPGTRLTVL.

Details on this clone: The CDR3 end falls 3 residues outside the read, so it is completed with the germline J gene. V usage is TRBV19 and J usage is TRBJ1-5; possible D gene TRBD1, 5 bases. The CDR3 has 14 amino acids. Trimming removed 7 bases from V and 6 bases from J, with 16 bases in between. CDR1 and CDR2 from the germline V gene are LNHDA and SQIVND (reference sequence). CDR3 amino acids: CASNFLGRSQPQHF. The sequenced CDR3 bases are TGTGCCAGTAACTTTTTGGGGCGGAGTCAGCCC.